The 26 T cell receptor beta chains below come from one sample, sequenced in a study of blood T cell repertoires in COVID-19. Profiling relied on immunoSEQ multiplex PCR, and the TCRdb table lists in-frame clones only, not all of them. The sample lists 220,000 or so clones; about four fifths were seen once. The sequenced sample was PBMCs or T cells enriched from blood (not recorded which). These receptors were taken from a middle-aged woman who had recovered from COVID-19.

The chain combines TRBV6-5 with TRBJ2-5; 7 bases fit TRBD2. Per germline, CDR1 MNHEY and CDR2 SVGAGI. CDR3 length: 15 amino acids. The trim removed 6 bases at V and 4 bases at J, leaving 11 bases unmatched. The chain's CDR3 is CASSLPAGVAETQYF. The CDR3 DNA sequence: TGTGCCAGCAGCCTCCCGGCGGGAGTTGCAGAGACCCAGTACTTC.

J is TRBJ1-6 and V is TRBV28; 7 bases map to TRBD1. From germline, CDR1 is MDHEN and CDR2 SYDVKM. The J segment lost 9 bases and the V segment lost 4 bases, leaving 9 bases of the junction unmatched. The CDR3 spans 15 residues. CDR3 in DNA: TGTGCCAGCAGTTCCCACGGGACAGCTATTTCACCCCTCCACTTT. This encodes CASSSHGTAISPLHF.

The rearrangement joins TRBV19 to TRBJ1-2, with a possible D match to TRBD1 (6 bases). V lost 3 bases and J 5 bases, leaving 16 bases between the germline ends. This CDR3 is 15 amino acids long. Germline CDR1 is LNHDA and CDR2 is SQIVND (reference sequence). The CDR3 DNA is TGTGCCAGTAGTATCCCTGCGGGGGGCAGATATGGCTACACCTTC. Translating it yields CASSIPAGGRYGYTF.

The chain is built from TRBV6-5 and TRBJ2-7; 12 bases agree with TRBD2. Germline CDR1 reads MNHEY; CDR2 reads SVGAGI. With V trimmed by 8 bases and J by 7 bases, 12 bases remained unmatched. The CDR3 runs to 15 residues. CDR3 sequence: CASLLTSGSTGEQYF. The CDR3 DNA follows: TGTGCCAGCCTACTGACTAGCGGGAGTACGGGGGAGCAGTACTTC.

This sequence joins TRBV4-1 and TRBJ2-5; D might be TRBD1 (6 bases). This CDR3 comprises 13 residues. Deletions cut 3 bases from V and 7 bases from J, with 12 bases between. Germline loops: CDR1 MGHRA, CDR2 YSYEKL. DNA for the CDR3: TGCGCCAGCAGCCAGATCGAAGGGGGGACCCAGTACTTC. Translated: CASSQIEGGTQYF.

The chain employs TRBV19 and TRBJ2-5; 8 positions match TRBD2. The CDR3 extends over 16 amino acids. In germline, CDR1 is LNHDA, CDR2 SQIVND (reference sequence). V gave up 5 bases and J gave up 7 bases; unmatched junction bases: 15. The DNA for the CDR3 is TGTGCCAGTAGTGCGGGCGGTGGCTCGGCGGGAGGGACCCAGTACTTC. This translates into CASSAGGGSAGGTQYF. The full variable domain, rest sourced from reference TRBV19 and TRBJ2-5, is DGGITQSPKYLFRKEGQNVTLSCEQNLNHDAMYWYRQDPGQGLRLIYYSQIVNDFQKGDIAEGYSVSREKKESFPLTVTSAQKNPTAFYLCASSAGGGSAGGTQYFGPGTRLLVL.

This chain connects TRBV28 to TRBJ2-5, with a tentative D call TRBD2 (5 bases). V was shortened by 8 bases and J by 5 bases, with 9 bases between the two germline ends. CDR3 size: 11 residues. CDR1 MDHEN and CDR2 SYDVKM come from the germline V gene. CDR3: CASGSRETQYF. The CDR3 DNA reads TGTGCCAGCGGGAGTAGGGAGACCCAGTACTTC. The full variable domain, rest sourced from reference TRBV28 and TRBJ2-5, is DVKVTQSSRYLVKRTGEKVFLECVQDMDHENMFWYRQDPGLGLRLIYFSYDVKMKEKGDIPEGYSVSREKKERFSLILESASTNQTSMYLCASGSRETQYFGPGTRLLVL.

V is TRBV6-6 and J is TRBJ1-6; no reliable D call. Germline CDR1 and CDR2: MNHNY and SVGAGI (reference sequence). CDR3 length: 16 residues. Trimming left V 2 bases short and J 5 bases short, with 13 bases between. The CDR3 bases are TGTGCCAGCAGTTACCGACACGGATATGATAATTCACCCCTCCACTTT. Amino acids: CASSYRHGYDNSPLHF.

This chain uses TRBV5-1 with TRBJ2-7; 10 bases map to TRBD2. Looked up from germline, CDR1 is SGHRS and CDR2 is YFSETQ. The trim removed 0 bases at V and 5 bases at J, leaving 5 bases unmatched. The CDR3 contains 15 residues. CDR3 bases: TGCGCCAGCAGCTTGGTTACTAGCGGGGACAACGAGCAGTACTTC. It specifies CASSLVTSGDNEQYF.

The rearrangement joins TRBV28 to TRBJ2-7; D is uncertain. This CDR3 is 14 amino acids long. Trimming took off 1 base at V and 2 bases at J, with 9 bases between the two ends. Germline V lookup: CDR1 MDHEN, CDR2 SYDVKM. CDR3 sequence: CASSLSLPTYEQYF. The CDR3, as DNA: TGTGCCAGCAGTTTATCACTCCCTACCTACGAGCAGTACTTC. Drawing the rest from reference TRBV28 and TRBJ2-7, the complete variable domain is DVKVTQSSRYLVKRTGEKVFLECVQDMDHENMFWYRQDPGLGLRLIYFSYDVKMKEKGDIPEGYSVSREKKERFSLILESASTNQTSMYLCASSLSLPTYEQYFGPGTRLTVT.

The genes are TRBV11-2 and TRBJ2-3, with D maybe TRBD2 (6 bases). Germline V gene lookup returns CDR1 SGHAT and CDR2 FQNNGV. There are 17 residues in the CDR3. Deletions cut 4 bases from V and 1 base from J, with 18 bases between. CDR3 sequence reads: CASSSPPGSAGTDTQYF. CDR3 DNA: TGTGCCAGCAGCTCACCGCCCGGGAGTGCCGGCACAGATACGCAGTATTTT.

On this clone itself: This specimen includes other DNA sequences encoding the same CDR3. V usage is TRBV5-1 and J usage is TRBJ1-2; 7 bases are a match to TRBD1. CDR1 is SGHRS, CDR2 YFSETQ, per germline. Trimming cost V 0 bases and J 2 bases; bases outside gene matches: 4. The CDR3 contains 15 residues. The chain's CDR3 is CASSLGGQANYGYTF. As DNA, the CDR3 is TGCGCCAGCAGCTTGGGCGGACAGGCCAACTATGGCTACACCTTC.

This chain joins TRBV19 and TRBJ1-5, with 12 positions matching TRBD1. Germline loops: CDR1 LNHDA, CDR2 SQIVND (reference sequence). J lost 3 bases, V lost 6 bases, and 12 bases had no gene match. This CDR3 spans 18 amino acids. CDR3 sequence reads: CASSYRDRGRPHNQPQHF. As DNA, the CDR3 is TGTGCCAGTAGCTACCGGGACAGGGGGCGCCCCCACAATCAGCCCCAGCATTTT.

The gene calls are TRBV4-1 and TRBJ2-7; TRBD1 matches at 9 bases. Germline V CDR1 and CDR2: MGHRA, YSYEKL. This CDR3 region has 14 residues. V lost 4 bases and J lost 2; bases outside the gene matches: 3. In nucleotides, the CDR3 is TGCGCCAGCAGCCGGGACAGGGCTGCCTACGAGCAGTACTTC. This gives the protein CASSRDRAAYEQYF.

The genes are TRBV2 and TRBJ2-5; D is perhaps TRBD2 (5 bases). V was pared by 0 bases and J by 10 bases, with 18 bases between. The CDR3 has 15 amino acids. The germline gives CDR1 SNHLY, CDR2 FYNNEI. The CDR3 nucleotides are TGTGCCAGCAGTGAAGCGCTTGGAGGACTCCGGGACCAGTACTTC. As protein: CASSEALGGLRDQYF.

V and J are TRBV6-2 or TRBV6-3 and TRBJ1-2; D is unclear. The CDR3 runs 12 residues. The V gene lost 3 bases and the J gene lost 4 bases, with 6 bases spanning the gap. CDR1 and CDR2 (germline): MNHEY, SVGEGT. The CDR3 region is CASSYAAYGYTF. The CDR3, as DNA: TGTGCCAGCAGTTATGCGGCCTATGGCTACACCTTC.

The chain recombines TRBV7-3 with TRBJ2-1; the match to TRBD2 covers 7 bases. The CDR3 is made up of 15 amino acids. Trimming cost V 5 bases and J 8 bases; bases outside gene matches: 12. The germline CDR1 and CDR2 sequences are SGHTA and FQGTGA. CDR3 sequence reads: CASSPLAGVGYEQFF. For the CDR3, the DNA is TGTGCCAGCAGCCCTCTCGCGGGAGTAGGCTATGAGCAGTTCTTC.

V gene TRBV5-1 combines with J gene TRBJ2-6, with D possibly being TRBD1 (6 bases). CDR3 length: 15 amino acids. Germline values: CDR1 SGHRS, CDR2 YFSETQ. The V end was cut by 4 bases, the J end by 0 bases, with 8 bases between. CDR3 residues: CASSRTASGANVLTF. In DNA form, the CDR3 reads TGCGCCAGCAGCCGGACAGCCTCTGGGGCCAACGTCCTGACTTTC.

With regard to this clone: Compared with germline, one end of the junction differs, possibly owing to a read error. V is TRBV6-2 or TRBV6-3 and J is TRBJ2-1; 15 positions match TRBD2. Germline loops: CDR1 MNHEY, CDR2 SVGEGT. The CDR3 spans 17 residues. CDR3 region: CAGSFGLAGGLENEQFF. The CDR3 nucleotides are TGTGCCGGCAGTTTCGGACTAGCGGGAGGGCTTGAAAATGAGCAGTTCTTC.

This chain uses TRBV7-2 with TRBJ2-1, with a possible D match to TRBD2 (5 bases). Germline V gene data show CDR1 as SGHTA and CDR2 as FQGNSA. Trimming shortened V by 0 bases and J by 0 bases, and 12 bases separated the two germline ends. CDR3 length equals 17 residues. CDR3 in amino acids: CASSLAPPGVSYNEQFF. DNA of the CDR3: TGTGCCAGCAGCTTAGCGCCTCCCGGGGTCTCCTACAATGAGCAGTTCTTC.

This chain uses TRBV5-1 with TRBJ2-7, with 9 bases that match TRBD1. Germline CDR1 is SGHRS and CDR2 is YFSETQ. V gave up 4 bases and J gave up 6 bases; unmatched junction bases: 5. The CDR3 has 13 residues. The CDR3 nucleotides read TGCGCCAGCAGCACGTCGGGACAGGGCGAGCAGTACTTC. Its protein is CASSTSGQGEQYF.

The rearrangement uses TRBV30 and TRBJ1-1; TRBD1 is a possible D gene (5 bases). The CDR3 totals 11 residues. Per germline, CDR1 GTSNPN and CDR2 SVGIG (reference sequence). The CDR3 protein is CARGDLTEAFF. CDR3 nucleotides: TGTGCGCGGGGGGACCTCACTGAAGCTTTCTTT.

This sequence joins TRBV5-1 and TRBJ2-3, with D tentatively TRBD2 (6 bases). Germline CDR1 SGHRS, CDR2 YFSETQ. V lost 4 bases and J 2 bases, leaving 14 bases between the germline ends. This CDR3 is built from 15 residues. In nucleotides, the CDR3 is TGCGCCAGCAGCAAGGGACTTTTTTACACAGATACGCAGTATTTT. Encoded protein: CASSKGLFYTDTQYF. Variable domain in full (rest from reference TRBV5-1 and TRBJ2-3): KAGVTQTPRYLIKTRGQQVTLSCSPISGHRSVSWYQQTPGQGLQFLFEYFSETQRNKGNFPGRFSGRQFSNSRSEMNVSTLELGDSALYLCASSKGLFYTDTQYFGPGTRLTVL.

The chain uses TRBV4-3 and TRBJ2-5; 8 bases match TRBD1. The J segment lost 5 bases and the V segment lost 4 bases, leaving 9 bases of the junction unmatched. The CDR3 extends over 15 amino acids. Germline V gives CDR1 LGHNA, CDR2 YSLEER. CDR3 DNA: TGCGCCAGCAGCCGGTCGACAGGGGAGTCGGAGACCCAGTACTTC. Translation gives CASSRSTGESETQYF.

The chain's CDR3 is CAISQGDRKIGGYTF. CDR3 bases: TGTGCCATCAGCCAAGGGGACAGGAAGATAGGTGGCTACACCTTC. The J gene is TRBJ1-2, the V gene TRBV10-3; 8 bases align to TRBD1. Per the germline V gene, CDR1 is ENHRY and CDR2 is SYGVKD. The CDR3 totals 15 residues. J was trimmed by 7 bases and V by 6 bases; bases with no gene match: 13.

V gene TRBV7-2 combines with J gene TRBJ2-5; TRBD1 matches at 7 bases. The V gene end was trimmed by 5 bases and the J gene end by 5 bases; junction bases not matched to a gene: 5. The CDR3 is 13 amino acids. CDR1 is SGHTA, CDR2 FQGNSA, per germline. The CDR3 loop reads CASSPRRGETQYF. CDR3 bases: TGTGCCAGCAGCCCCCGCAGGGGGGAGACCCAGTACTTC.